This is a list of T cell receptor beta chains from one sample in a study of blood T cell repertoires in COVID-19. Data came from immunoSEQ multiplex PCR; TCRdb stores just in-frame clones and leaves some out. The sample lists about 100,000 clones, around 86% occurring once. Sequenced: PBMCs or T cells enriched from blood (not recorded which). Receptors were obtained from a woman aged 50 to 60 who had recovered from COVID-19. Each CDR3 is given with its conserved first and last residue. The D gene is left open where the match is weak. Clone size is given for some rows only: seen once, a few or many times, or a class if the clone is expanded.

J gene: TRBJ2-2
D gene: TRBD1
V gene: TRBV5-6
CDR3 length: 16
clone size: -
CDR3 DNA: TGTGCCAGCAGCCAAGACAGGGGGCGAGACACCGGGGAGCTGTTTTTT
CDR3 protein: CASSQDRGRDTGELFF

J gene: TRBJ2-3
D gene: TRBD2
V gene: TRBV19
CDR3 length: 13
clone size: once
CDR3 DNA: TGTGCCAGTACCACGGGACTAGCAGATACGCAGTATTTT
CDR3 protein: CASTTGLADTQYF

J gene: TRBJ2-1
D gene: TRBD1
V gene: TRBV5-6
CDR3 length: 18
clone size: -
CDR3 DNA: TGTGCCAGCAGCTTGGCCCCCGGGGACAGGCATTTTTTCAATGAGCAGTTCTTC
CDR3 protein: CASSLAPGDRHFFNEQFF

J gene: TRBJ2-6
D gene: -
V gene: TRBV11-2
CDR3 length: 18
clone size: -
CDR3 DNA: TGTGCCAGCAGCTCATTCCCAGGGCCAACCTCTGGGGCCAACGTCCTGACTTTC
CDR3 protein: CASSSFPGPTSGANVLTF

J gene: TRBJ2-2
D gene: TRBD1
V gene: TRBV3-1/TRBV3-2
CDR3 length: 16
clone size: -
CDR3 DNA: TGTGCCAGCAGCGTACGGGACAGGCAGAACACCGGGGAGCTGTTTTTT
CDR3 protein: CASSVRDRQNTGELFF

J gene: TRBJ1-5
D gene: TRBD1
V gene: TRBV6-1
CDR3 length: 12
clone size: -
CDR3 DNA: TGTGCCAGCAGTGAATGGACAGGGAGCCAGCATTTT
CDR3 protein: CASSEWTGSQHF

J gene: TRBJ2-5
D gene: -
V gene: TRBV19
CDR3 length: 12
clone size: few
CDR3 DNA: TGTGCCACCTCAGGGGCCCGGGAGACCCAGTACTTC
CDR3 protein: CATSGARETQYF

J gene: TRBJ2-2
D gene: -
V gene: TRBV11-3
CDR3 length: 12
clone size: -
CDR3 DNA: TGTGCCAGCAGTGAGGAGAGCGGGGAGCTGTTTTTT
CDR3 protein: CASSEESGELFF

J gene: TRBJ1-2
D gene: -
V gene: TRBV18
CDR3 length: 14
clone size: -
CDR3 DNA: TGTGCCAGCTCGGAATCCGGAGCTAACTATGGCTACACCTTC
CDR3 protein: CASSESGANYGYTF

J gene: TRBJ2-3
D gene: -
V gene: TRBV19
CDR3 length: 17
clone size: -
CDR3 DNA: TGTGCCAGTAGTATGTTAGGGGGGCCGGGGGGTGCAGATACGCAGTATTTT
CDR3 protein: CASSMLGGPGGADTQYF

J gene: TRBJ1-5
D gene: -
V gene: TRBV6-6
CDR3 length: 15
clone size: -
CDR3 DNA: TGTGCCAGCAGTTACCGGGGGGGGGCCAATCAGCCCCAGCATTTT
CDR3 protein: CASSYRGGANQPQHF

J gene: TRBJ2-2
D gene: -
V gene: TRBV19
CDR3 length: 17
clone size: -
CDR3 DNA: TGTGCCAGTAGTATCCTTTTTTCGGGGGAATTCGCCGGGGAGCTGTTTTTT
CDR3 protein: CASSILFSGEFAGELFF

J gene: TRBJ1-1
D gene: TRBD1
V gene: TRBV29-1
CDR3 length: 13
clone size: -
CDR3 DNA: TGCAGCGTTGACGAACAGGGGGAAACTGAAGCTTTCTTT
CDR3 protein: CSVDEQGETEAFF

J gene: TRBJ1-2
D gene: TRBD1
V gene: TRBV5-1
CDR3 length: 14
clone size: -
CDR3 DNA: TGCGCCAGCAGCGACCCGACAGGGATATTAGGCTACACCTTC
CDR3 protein: CASSDPTGILGYTF

J gene: TRBJ1-4
D gene: -
V gene: TRBV2
CDR3 length: 15
clone size: -
CDR3 DNA: TGTGCCAGCAGTGCCCTAGGGGTGACTAATGAAAAACTGTTTTTT
CDR3 protein: CASSALGVTNEKLFF

J gene: TRBJ1-2
D gene: -
V gene: TRBV19
CDR3 length: 15
clone size: -
CDR3 DNA: TGTGCCAGTAGTATCTTGCCAGGGGCCTACTATGGCTACACCTTC
CDR3 protein: CASSILPGAYYGYTF

J gene: TRBJ2-1
D gene: TRBD2
V gene: TRBV3-1/TRBV3-2
CDR3 length: 15
clone size: -
CDR3 DNA: TGTGCCAGCAGGAAGAATCTAGCGGTTTACAATGAGCAGTTCTTC
CDR3 protein: CASRKNLAVYNEQFF

J gene: TRBJ2-1
D gene: -
V gene: TRBV28
CDR3 length: 18
clone size: -
CDR3 DNA: TGTGCCAGCAGTTTCCTAGTCCCGTCGAGTCGGAACTACAATGAGCAGTTCTTC
CDR3 protein: CASSFLVPSSRNYNEQFF

J gene: TRBJ2-1
D gene: -
V gene: TRBV28
CDR3 length: 10
clone size: -
CDR3 DNA: TGTGCCAGCATCGGGAATGAGCAGTTCTTC
CDR3 protein: CASIGNEQFF

J gene: TRBJ1-5
D gene: -
V gene: TRBV27
CDR3 length: 15
clone size: -
CDR3 DNA: TGTGCCAGCAGTTTATTTTTAGGGGGGGATCAGCCCCAGCATTTT
CDR3 protein: CASSLFLGGDQPQHF

J gene: TRBJ2-1
D gene: TRBD2
V gene: TRBV5-1
CDR3 length: 16
clone size: -
CDR3 DNA: TGCGCCAGCAGCGGGTCTAGCGGGGGCTCCTACAATGAGCAGTTCTTC
CDR3 protein: CASSGSSGGSYNEQFF

J gene: TRBJ2-7
D gene: TRBD2
V gene: TRBV3-1/TRBV3-2
CDR3 length: 16
clone size: -
CDR3 DNA: TGTGCCAGCAGCCGTTCGGGACTAGCGGGTTCCTACGAGCAGTACTTC
CDR3 protein: CASSRSGLAGSYEQYF

J gene: TRBJ1-1
D gene: -
V gene: TRBV10-3
CDR3 length: 14
clone size: -
CDR3 DNA: TGTGCCATCAGCAGCCTACAGGGCGGCACTGAAGCTTTCTTT
CDR3 protein: CAISSLQGGTEAFF

J gene: TRBJ1-4
D gene: TRBD1
V gene: TRBV5-8
CDR3 length: 14
clone size: -
CDR3 DNA: TGTGCCAGCAGCCAGGGGGAGGTTGATGAAAAACTGTTTTTT
CDR3 protein: CASSQGEVDEKLFF

J gene: TRBJ2-1
D gene: TRBD2
V gene: TRBV9
CDR3 length: 15
clone size: -
CDR3 DNA: TGTGCCAGCAGCGTCGGGACTAGCTCCTACAATGAGCAGTTCTTC
CDR3 protein: CASSVGTSSYNEQFF

J gene: TRBJ1-3
D gene: TRBD1
V gene: TRBV5-1
CDR3 length: 14
clone size: -
CDR3 DNA: TGCGCCAGCAGGACAGGGGAGGCTGGAAACACCATATATTTT
CDR3 protein: CASRTGEAGNTIYF

J gene: TRBJ1-2
D gene: -
V gene: TRBV10-3
CDR3 length: 16
clone size: -
CDR3 DNA: TGTGCCATCAGTGCCGGATCAGGGCCTCCTAACTATGGCTACACCTTC
CDR3 protein: CAISAGSGPPNYGYTF

J gene: TRBJ2-1
D gene: -
V gene: TRBV11-2
CDR3 length: 15
clone size: -
CDR3 DNA: TGTGCCAGCAGCTTAATCGCGGGCTCCTACAATGAGCAGTTCTTC
CDR3 protein: CASSLIAGSYNEQFF

J gene: TRBJ1-2
D gene: TRBD1
V gene: TRBV19
CDR3 length: 15
clone size: -
CDR3 DNA: TGTGCCAGTAGCCCTGGAACAGGGGGTAACTATGGCTACACCTTC
CDR3 protein: CASSPGTGGNYGYTF

J gene: TRBJ2-7
D gene: -
V gene: TRBV7-6
CDR3 length: 13
clone size: -
CDR3 DNA: TGTGCCAGCAGCCCTGGCGGGGCCTACGAGCAGTACTTC
CDR3 protein: CASSPGGAYEQYF

J gene: TRBJ2-1
D gene: TRBD2
V gene: TRBV6-6
CDR3 length: 14
clone size: -
CDR3 DNA: TGTGCCAGCAGGGGACTAGCTGCCGCGGGCGAGCAGTTCTTC
CDR3 protein: CASRGLAAAGEQFF

J gene: TRBJ1-2
D gene: -
V gene: TRBV28
CDR3 length: 21
clone size: few
CDR3 DNA: TGTGCCAGCAGTTTATTTTCCTCACCTGACAGGCGAGTGCCTACTCACTATGGCTACACCTTC
CDR3 protein: CASSLFSSPDRRVPTHYGYTF

J gene: TRBJ1-3
D gene: -
V gene: TRBV15
CDR3 length: 14
clone size: -
CDR3 DNA: TGTGCCACCAGCGGACAGCTCTCTGGAAACACCATATATTTT
CDR3 protein: CATSGQLSGNTIYF

J gene: TRBJ2-2
D gene: TRBD1
V gene: TRBV6-5
CDR3 length: 15
clone size: -
CDR3 DNA: TGTGCCAGCAGCCCGGACAGGGTACCTACCGGGGAGCTGTTTTTT
CDR3 protein: CASSPDRVPTGELFF

J gene: TRBJ1-3
D gene: -
V gene: TRBV15
CDR3 length: 14
clone size: -
CDR3 DNA: TGTGCCACCAGCAGAGTGATAGCTGGAAACACCATATATTTT
CDR3 protein: CATSRVIAGNTIYF

J gene: TRBJ2-5
D gene: TRBD2
V gene: TRBV24-1
CDR3 length: 14
clone size: -
CDR3 DNA: TGTGCCACCGAGCGGGAGGGCCGGGAGGAGACCCAGTACTTC
CDR3 protein: CATEREGREETQYF

J gene: TRBJ2-5
D gene: TRBD1
V gene: TRBV7-7
CDR3 length: 16
clone size: -
CDR3 DNA: TGTGCCAGCAGCTTAGAAGGGGGCAGAAAGGGAGAGACCCAGTACTTC
CDR3 protein: CASSLEGGRKGETQYF

J gene: TRBJ2-2
D gene: TRBD1
V gene: TRBV7-9
CDR3 length: 16
clone size: few
CDR3 DNA: TGTGCCAGCAGCCCCCACGACAGGGGGTATACCGGGGAGCTGTTTTTT
CDR3 protein: CASSPHDRGYTGELFF

J gene: TRBJ2-7
D gene: -
V gene: TRBV19
CDR3 length: 15
clone size: few
CDR3 DNA: TGTGCCAGTAGTAGATCCCCGACTCCGCAGTACGAGCAGTACTTC
CDR3 protein: CASSRSPTPQYEQYF

J gene: TRBJ2-2
D gene: TRBD1
V gene: TRBV9
CDR3 length: 16
clone size: few
CDR3 DNA: TGTGCCAGCAGCCCACCGGGACAGGGATTTCCCGGGGAGCTGTTTTTT
CDR3 protein: CASSPPGQGFPGELFF

J gene: TRBJ2-2
D gene: -
V gene: TRBV11-3
CDR3 length: 14
clone size: -
CDR3 DNA: TGTGCCAGCAGCTTATTGCGGAACACCGGGGAGCTGTTTTTT
CDR3 protein: CASSLLRNTGELFF

J gene: TRBJ2-1
D gene: TRBD1
V gene: TRBV9
CDR3 length: 16
clone size: once
CDR3 DNA: TGTGCCAGCAGCCCGAAGGACAGGGCCACCTACAATGAGCAGTTCTTC
CDR3 protein: CASSPKDRATYNEQFF